Each of the 24 T cell receptor beta chains below was sequenced from the same sample in a study of T cells after yellow fever vaccination. MiXCR, applied by TCRdb to the 5' RACE reads, yields one record per CDR3 protein. The sample has over 35,000 distinct CDR3 sequences; 5.5% to 8% are singletons. Here the sequenced sample was PBMCs, either bulk or a sorted T-cell subset (CD4+, CD8+, memory, or dextramer-sorted; not recorded which), taken 45 days after the yellow fever booster vaccination. The receptors originated from a man under 40 who received the YFV17D yellow fever vaccine.

Written as DNA, the CDR3 is TGTGCCAGCAGTTCCGGGACTAGCGGGCAAGGCTGGAGATATATGGATGAGCAGTTCTTC. It codes for CASSSGTSGQGWRYMDEQFF. The rearrangement links TRBV28 to TRBJ2-1; TRBD2 matches at 12 bases. The CDR3 has 20 amino acids. Germline CDR1 and CDR2: MDHEN and SYDVKM. V shed 4 bases, J shed 8 bases, and the junction held 21 bases outside the gene matches.

This clonotype was seen at least ten times. The chain uses TRBV9 and TRBJ2-5; 10 bases agree with TRBD2. The germline gives CDR1 SGDLS, CDR2 YYNGEE. J gave up 4 bases and V 3 bases, and 9 bases lay outside the gene matches. The length of the CDR3 is 16 residues. CDR3 bases: TGTGCCAGCAGCGACAAGTTAGCGGGAGGAACAGAGACCCAGTACTTC. This codes for CASSDKLAGGTETQYF. The full variable domain, with the rest looked up from reference TRBV9 and TRBJ2-5, is DSGVTQTPKHLITATGQRVTLRCSPRSGDLSVYWYQQSLDQGLQFLIQYYNGEERAKGNILERFSAQQFPDLHSELNLSSLELGDSALYFCASSDKLAGGTETQYFGPGTRLLVL.

This clonotype came up many times. The gene calls are TRBV18 and TRBJ2-3; no clear D. CDR1 is KGHSH, CDR2 LQKENI, per germline. V lost 4 bases to trimming and J lost 1 base, with 6 bases between them. This CDR3 region has 13 residues. CDR3 DNA: TGTGCCAGCTCACGGGGTGGCACAGATACGCAGTATTTT. Translating gives CASSRGGTDTQYF.

In its sample, this clonotype was seen a few times. The chain combines TRBV6-2 or TRBV6-3 with TRBJ2-5, with 11 bases fitting TRBD2. Germline V gives CDR1 MNHEY, CDR2 SVGEGT. The CDR3 spans 16 residues. Germline trimming cut 6 bases from V and 5 bases from J; bases unmatched to any gene: 11. This CDR3 reads CASSRPVAGGLETQYF. In DNA, the CDR3 is TGTGCCAGCAGCCGCCCAGTAGCGGGAGGGCTGGAGACCCAGTACTTC.

The sample holds many counts of this clonotype. This chain links TRBV5-5 with TRBJ2-3; 7 bases are a match to TRBD2. Germline CDR1 reads SGHKS; CDR2 reads YYEKEE (reference sequence). Trimming cost V 2 bases and J 6 bases; bases outside gene matches: 9. This CDR3 is built from 15 residues. The CDR3 loop is CASSFLSGGHDTQYF. The DNA for the CDR3 is TGTGCCAGCAGCTTTTTATCGGGAGGTCATGATACGCAGTATTTT. The full variable domain, completed using reference TRBV5-5 and TRBJ2-3, is DAGVTQSPTHLIKTRGQQVTLRCSPISGHKSVSWYQQVLGQGPQFIFQYYEKEERGRGNFPDRFSARQFPNYSSELNVNALLLGDSALYLCASSFLSGGHDTQYFGPGTRLTVL.

This clonotype was seen more than once but under ten times. The V call is TRBV30, the J call TRBJ1-2, with TRBD1 as a possible D gene (5 bases). CDR1 and CDR2 (germline): GTSNPN, SVGIG (reference sequence). The germline V and J ends were trimmed by 3 bases and 4 bases, with 18 bases remaining between them. The CDR3 is 15 amino acids. The CDR3 is CAWRGDGQRFYGYTF. Here the CDR3 DNA reads TGTGCCTGGAGAGGGGACGGCCAGAGGTTCTATGGCTACACCTTC.

This clonotype has ten or more counts. The V and J genes are TRBV3-1 and TRBJ1-1, with TRBD1 as a possible D gene (6 bases). Per germline, CDR1 LGHDT and CDR2 YNNKEL (reference sequence). V lost 4 bases to trimming and J lost 0 bases, with 12 bases between them. The CDR3 totals 15 residues. This CDR3 is CASSPFRGMNTEAFF. The CDR3 DNA reads as TGTGCCAGCAGCCCGTTCAGGGGAATGAACACTGAAGCTTTCTTT.

In this sample, this clonotype turned up many times. CDR3 sequence reads: CASTILAGGLHEQYF. The CDR3 DNA reads as TGTGCCAGCACTATCCTAGCGGGAGGTCTCCACGAGCAGTACTTC. V usage is TRBV6-2 or TRBV6-3 and J usage is TRBJ2-7; TRBD2 matches 11 bases. The CDR3 runs to 15 residues. V lost 7 bases to trimming and J lost 5 bases; unmatched junction nucleotides: 10. Per the germline V gene, CDR1 is MNHEY and CDR2 is SVGEGT.

Remarks on this clonotype: It may be a read error: a sequence one base away is much more abundant. The rearrangement joins TRBV20-1 to TRBJ1-5; D is perhaps TRBD1 (6 bases). The CDR3 is made up of 15 amino acids. Germline assignment: CDR1 DFQATT and CDR2 SNEGSKA (reference sequence). V was cut by 6 bases and J by 7 bases, with 22 bases left in between. In DNA form, the CDR3 reads TGCAGTGCCTCCGAGGGGGGAAGAGGCGGACAGCCCCAGCATTTT. This encodes CSASEGGRGGQPQHF.

This clonotype was seen many times. The rearrangement links TRBV11-2 to TRBJ2-5; D may be TRBD2 (5 bases). Germline CDR1 SGHAT, CDR2 FQNNGV. V was shortened by 3 bases and J by 4 bases, with 9 bases between the two germline ends. The CDR3 contains 13 residues. CDR3 nucleotide sequence: TGTGCCAGCAGCTTCGGGGAGTTAGAGACCCAGTACTTC. As protein: CASSFGELETQYF.

This clonotype was recorded many times. The chain combines TRBV5-6 with TRBJ2-1; D unclear. V was cut by 4 bases and J by 10 bases, with 12 bases left in between. Germline loops: CDR1 SGHDT, CDR2 YYEEEE. This CDR3 has 12 amino acids. The CDR3 here is CASSIYRGEQFF. The DNA for the CDR3 is TGTGCCAGCAGCATCTACCGTGGGGAGCAGTTCTTC. The full variable domain, with the rest looked up from reference TRBV5-6 and TRBJ2-1, is DAGVTQSPTHLIKTRGQQVTLRCSPKSGHDTVSWYQQALGQGPQFIFQYYEEEERQRGNFPDRFSGHQFPNYSSELNVNALLLGDSALYLCASSIYRGEQFFGPGTRLTVL.

This clonotype was observed at least ten times. The genes are TRBV6-6 and TRBJ1-2; D possibly corresponds to TRBD1 (5 bases). V dropped 6 bases and J dropped 8 bases, with 16 bases sitting between them. The length of the CDR3 is 13 residues. Germline-derived CDR1 and CDR2 are MNHNY and SVGAGI (reference sequence). This chain's CDR3 is CASRGGEGRGYTF. CDR3 DNA: TGTGCCAGCAGGGGGGGAGAGGGTAGGGGCTACACCTTC.

Concerning this clonotype itself: It may be a read error: a sequence one base away is much more abundant. The chain is built from TRBV7-9 and TRBJ2-7; 11 nucleotides match TRBD2. V dropped 8 bases and J dropped 7; count of bases not matched to a gene: 13. Germline loops: CDR1 SEHNR, CDR2 FQNEAQ (reference sequence). The CDR3 runs 15 residues. The CDR3 loop reads CASGLLAGGPDEQYF. The CDR3 DNA is TGTGCCAGCGGTCTATTAGCGGGAGGGCCGGATGAGCAGTACTTC. The full variable domain, its missing parts supplied by reference TRBV7-9 and TRBJ2-7, is DTGVSQNPRHKITKRGQNVTFRCDPISEHNRLYWYRQTLGQGPEFLTYFQNEAQLEKSRLLSDRFSAERPKGSFSTLEIQRTEQGDSAMYLCASGLLAGGPDEQYFGPGTRLTVT.

This clonotype was detected a few times. This chain uses TRBV19 with TRBJ1-2; D remains ambiguous. The CDR3 sequence is 12 residues long. Trimming removed 5 bases at V and 8 bases at J, with 12 bases between. Germline CDR1 reads LNHDA; CDR2 reads SQIVND (reference sequence). The CDR3 bases are TGTGCCAGTAGTGTCCCCGGGGAAGGCTACACCTTC. Protein sequence: CASSVPGEGYTF.

This clonotype was counted ten times or more. The CDR3 reads CASSPIDRSDQYF. The CDR3 nucleotides read TGTGCCAGCAGCCCGATAGACCGTTCGGACCAGTACTTC. The J gene is TRBJ2-5, the V gene TRBV4-2; D unresolved. The CDR3 is made up of 13 amino acids. Trimming left V 4 bases short and J 10 bases short, with 16 bases between. Germline V gene lookup returns CDR1 LGHNA and CDR2 YNFKEQ.

This clonotype was counted once. The junction differs from germline at one of its ends, possibly a read error. The genes are TRBV7-2 and TRBJ1-5; D not resolved. Germline V gene sequence: CDR1 SGHTA, CDR2 FQGNSA. The CDR3 length is 16 residues. CDR3 sequence reads: CVSSLVPGGRDQPQHF. The CDR3 DNA reads TGTGTCAGCAGCTTAGTCCCAGGCGGTAGAGATCAGCCCCAGCATTTT.

This clonotype has only a few counts. The V and J genes are TRBV20-1 and TRBJ2-7; 8 bases agree with TRBD1. J gave up 2 bases and V 6 bases, and 9 bases lay outside the gene matches. The length of the CDR3 is 14 residues. CDR1 is DFQATT, CDR2 SNEGSKA, per germline (reference sequence). The CDR3 DNA sequence: TGCAGTGCCGCCCTAAGGGACAGGCCCTACGAGCAGTACTTC. It encodes CSAALRDRPYEQYF.

This chain joins TRBV12-3 or TRBV12-4 and TRBJ2-5; 11 bases fit TRBD2. CDR3 size: 14 residues. Germline trimming cut 8 bases from V and 3 bases from J; bases unmatched to any gene: 5. CDR3 protein: CASCHSGREETQYF. In DNA, the CDR3 is TGTGCCAGCTGCCATAGCGGGAGGGAAGAGACCCAGTACTTC.

Details on this clonotype: A read error is possible here, since a much larger clone lies one base away. V is TRBV10-3 and J is TRBJ2-3; D perhaps matches TRBD2 (7 bases). There are 14 residues in the CDR3. Germline CDR1 and CDR2: ENHRY and SYGVKD. V was clipped by 11 bases and J by 5 bases, with 20 bases between them. CDR3 in amino acids: CAGGGHRLLDTQYF. The CDR3, as DNA: TGTGCCGGCGGGGGCCATAGGTTGTTAGATACGCAGTATTTT.

This clonotype was seen more than once but under ten times. The V call is TRBV19, the J call TRBJ1-1; possible D gene TRBD1, 5 bases. Germline V gene data show CDR1 as LNHDA and CDR2 as SQIVND (reference sequence). The CDR3 extends over 13 amino acids. Trimming removed 4 bases from V and 1 base from J, with 7 bases in between. The CDR3 reads CASSTTGNTEAFF. For the CDR3, the DNA is TGTGCCAGTAGTACAACAGGGAACACTGAAGCTTTCTTT. The full variable domain, in which reference TRBV19 and TRBJ1-1 provide the parts outside the CDR3, is DGGITQSPKYLFRKEGQNVTLSCEQNLNHDAMYWYRQDPGQGLRLIYYSQIVNDFQKGDIAEGYSVSREKKESFPLTVTSAQKNPTAFYLCASSTTGNTEAFFGQGTRLTVV.

This clonotype was found many times. The chain recombines TRBV9 with TRBJ2-1; no firm D call. The CDR3 covers 15 residues. V gave up 0 bases and J gave up 6 bases, with 13 bases separating them. Germline V CDR1 and CDR2: SGDLS, YYNGEE. CDR3 DNA: TGTGCCAGCAGCGTAGCCCCCTCTCCAAGCAATGAGCAGTTCTTC. Its protein product is CASSVAPSPSNEQFF.

This chain links TRBV7-2 with TRBJ2-3; D perhaps matches TRBD1 (5 bases). The CDR3 loop spans 14 amino acids. V was cut by 7 bases and J by 7 bases, with 18 bases left in between. Germline V gene lookup returns CDR1 SGHTA and CDR2 FQGNSA. The CDR3 sequence is CASTLDGNRNTQYF. CDR3 coding DNA: TGTGCCAGCACCCTCGACGGAAACAGGAATACGCAGTATTTT. Supplemented by reference TRBV7-2 and TRBJ2-3, the full variable domain reads GAGVSQSPSNKVTEKGKDVELRCDPISGHTALYWYRQSLGQGLEFLIYFQGNSAPDKSGLPSDRFSAERTGGSVSTLTIQRTQQEDSAVYLCASTLDGNRNTQYFGPGTRLTVL.

This clonotype was counted at least ten times. The chain combines TRBV6-2 or TRBV6-3 with TRBJ2-2, with 11 nucleotides matching TRBD2. The CDR3 consists of 19 residues. Germline V CDR1 and CDR2: MNHEY, SVGEGT. Trimming cost V 5 bases and J 0 bases; bases outside gene matches: 11. CDR3: CASSTHRTSGRSNTGELFF. CDR3 nucleotide sequence: TGTGCCAGCAGTACACACCGGACTAGCGGGCGGTCGAACACCGGGGAGCTGTTTTTT.

Turning to this clonotype: This may stem from a read error, because a much larger clone lies one nucleotide away. The V and J genes are TRBV4-3 and TRBJ2-1, with D hard to call. The CDR3 totals 16 residues. The V end lost 1 base, the J end lost 4 bases, and 14 bases lay between the germline ends. Germline CDR1 reads LGHNA; CDR2 reads YSLEER. CDR3 DNA: TGCGCCAGCAGCCAAGGAATAGGTGGGATTTACAATGAGCAGTTCTTC. Translating gives CASSQGIGGIYNEQFF.